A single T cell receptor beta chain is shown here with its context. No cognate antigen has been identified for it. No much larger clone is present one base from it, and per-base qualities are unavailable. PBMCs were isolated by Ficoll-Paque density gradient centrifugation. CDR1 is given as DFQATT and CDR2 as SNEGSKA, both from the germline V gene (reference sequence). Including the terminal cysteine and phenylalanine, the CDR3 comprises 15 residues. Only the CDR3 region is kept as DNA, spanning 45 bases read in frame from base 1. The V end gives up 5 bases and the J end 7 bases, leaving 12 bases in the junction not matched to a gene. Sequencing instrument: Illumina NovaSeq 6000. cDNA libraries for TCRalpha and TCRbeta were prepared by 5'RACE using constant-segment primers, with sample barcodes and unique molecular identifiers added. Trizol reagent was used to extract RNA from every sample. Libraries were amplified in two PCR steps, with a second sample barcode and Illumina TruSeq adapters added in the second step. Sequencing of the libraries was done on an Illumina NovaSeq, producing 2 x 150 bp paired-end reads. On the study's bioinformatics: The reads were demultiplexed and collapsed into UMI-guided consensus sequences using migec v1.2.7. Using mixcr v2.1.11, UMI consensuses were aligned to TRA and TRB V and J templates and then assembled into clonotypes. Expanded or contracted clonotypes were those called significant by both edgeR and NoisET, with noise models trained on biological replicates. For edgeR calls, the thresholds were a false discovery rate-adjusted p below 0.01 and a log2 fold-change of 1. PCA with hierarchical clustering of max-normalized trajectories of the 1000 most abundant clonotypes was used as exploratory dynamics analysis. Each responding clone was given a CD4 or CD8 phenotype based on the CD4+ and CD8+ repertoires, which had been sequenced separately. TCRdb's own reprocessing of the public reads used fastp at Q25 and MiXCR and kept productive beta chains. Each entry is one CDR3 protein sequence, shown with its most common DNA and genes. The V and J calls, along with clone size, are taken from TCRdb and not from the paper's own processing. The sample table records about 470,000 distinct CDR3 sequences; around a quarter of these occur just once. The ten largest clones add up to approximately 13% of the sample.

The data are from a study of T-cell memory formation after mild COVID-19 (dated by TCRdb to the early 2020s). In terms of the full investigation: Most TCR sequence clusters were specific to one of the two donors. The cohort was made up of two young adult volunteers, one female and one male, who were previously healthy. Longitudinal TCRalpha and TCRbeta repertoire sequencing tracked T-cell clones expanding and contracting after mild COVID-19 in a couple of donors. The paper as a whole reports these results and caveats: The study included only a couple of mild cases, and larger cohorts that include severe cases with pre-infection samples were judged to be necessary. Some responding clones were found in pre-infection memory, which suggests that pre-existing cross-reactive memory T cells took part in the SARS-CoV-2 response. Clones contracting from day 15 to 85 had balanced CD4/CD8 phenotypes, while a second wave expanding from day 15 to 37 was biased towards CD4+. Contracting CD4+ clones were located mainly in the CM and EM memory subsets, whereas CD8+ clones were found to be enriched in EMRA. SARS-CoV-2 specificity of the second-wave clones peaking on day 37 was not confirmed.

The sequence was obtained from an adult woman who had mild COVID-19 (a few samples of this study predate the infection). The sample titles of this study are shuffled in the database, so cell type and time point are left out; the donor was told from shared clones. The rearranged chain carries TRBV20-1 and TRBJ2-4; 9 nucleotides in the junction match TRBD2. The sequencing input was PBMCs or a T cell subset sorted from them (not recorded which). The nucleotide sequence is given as TGCAGTGCTTATTCGGGACTAGCTACCGGGAACATTCAGTACTTC. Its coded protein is CSAYSGLATGNIQYF.